Only a few counts were recorded for the clone carrying this T cell receptor beta chain. The second PCR ran roughly 6 to 12 cycles with a sample-barcoded 5' primer and J-beta primers. Using its own MiXCR run on the 5' RACE reads, TCRdb lists one record per CDR3 protein. Of 1.5 million to 2 million distinct CDR3 sequences listed, roughly 50% were seen once; the top ten hold roughly 2%. The data stem from a study of blood T cells in healthy people across ages. Germline trimming cut 0 bases from V and 2 bases from J; bases unmatched to any gene: 6. This CDR3 region has 17 residues. Germline V gene data show CDR1 as LGHNA and CDR2 as YNFKEQ. Samples had at least 6 million PBMCs isolated from them.

The gene calls are TRBV4-2 and TRBJ1-2; TRBD1 agrees at 10 bases. The specimen sequenced was blood. The source is a woman aged 40 to 50 in good health. In DNA, the CDR3 is TGTGCCAGCAGCCAAGACCGGGGACAGGGGACCAACTATGGCTACACCTTC. Its translation: CASSQDRGQGTNYGYTF.